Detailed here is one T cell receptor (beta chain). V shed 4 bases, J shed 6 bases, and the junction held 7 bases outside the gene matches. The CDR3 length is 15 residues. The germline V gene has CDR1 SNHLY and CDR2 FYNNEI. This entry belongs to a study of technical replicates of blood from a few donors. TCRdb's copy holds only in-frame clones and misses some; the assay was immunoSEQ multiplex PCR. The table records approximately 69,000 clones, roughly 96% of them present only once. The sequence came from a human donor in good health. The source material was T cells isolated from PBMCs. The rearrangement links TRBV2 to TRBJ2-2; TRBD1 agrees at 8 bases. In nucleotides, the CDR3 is TGTGCCAGCAGTGCCTTTGACAGGGGTCCCGGGGAGCTGTTTTTT. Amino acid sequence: CASSAFDRGPGELFF.